This T cell receptor (beta chain) was sequenced in a study of beta chain features in type 1 diabetes. For the study at large: When patients were set against healthy donors, age, gender and cell yields were similar. Study findings and constraints: In every one of the four CD4+ subsets, TCRB CDR3s were moderately but significantly shorter in Type 1 diabetes patients.

The V and J ends lost 3 bases and 1 base respectively, with 9 bases between them. The CDR3 runs 14 residues. CDR1 is GTSNPN and CDR2 is SVGIG in the germline V gene (reference sequence). In its sample, this clone was seen a few times. Antigen: not known. The study reverse transcribed the entire isolated RNA, so it sequenced expressed TCRB transcripts. Repertoires were generated with immunoSEQ multiplex PCR, while TCRdb's copy carries only in-frame clones and drops some. The table shows approximately 600,000 clones, with around 12% occurring only once. The TCR originated in a man in his thirties or forties with type 1 diabetes. The sample consisted of naive CD4+ T cells from blood. The chain combines TRBV30 with TRBJ2-2; weak D call: TRBD1 (6 bases). The CDR3 spells CAWRQTGNTGELFF. CDR3 DNA sequence: TGTGCCTGGAGGCAGACAGGGAACACCGGGGAGCTGTTTTTT.